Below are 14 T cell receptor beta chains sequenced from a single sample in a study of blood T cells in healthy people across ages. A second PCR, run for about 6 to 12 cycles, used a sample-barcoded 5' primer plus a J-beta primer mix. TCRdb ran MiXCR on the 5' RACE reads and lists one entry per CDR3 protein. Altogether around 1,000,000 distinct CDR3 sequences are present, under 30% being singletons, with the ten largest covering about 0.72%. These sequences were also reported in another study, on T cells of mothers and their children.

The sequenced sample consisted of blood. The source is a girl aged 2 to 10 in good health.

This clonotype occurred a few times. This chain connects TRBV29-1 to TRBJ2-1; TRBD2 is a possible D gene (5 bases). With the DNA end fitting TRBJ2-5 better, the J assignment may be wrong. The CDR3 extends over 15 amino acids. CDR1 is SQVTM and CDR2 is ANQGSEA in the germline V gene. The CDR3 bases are TGCAGCGTTGTTGGGCTAGCTCCTGAGGTTTTGACCCAGTACTTC. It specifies CSVVGLAPEVLTQYF.

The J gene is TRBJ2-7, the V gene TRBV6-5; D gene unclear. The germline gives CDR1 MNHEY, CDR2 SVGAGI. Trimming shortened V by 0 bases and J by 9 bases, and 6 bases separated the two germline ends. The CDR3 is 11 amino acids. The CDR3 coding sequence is TGTGCCAGCAGTTACTCTACATGGCAGTACTTC. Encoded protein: CASSYSTWQYF.

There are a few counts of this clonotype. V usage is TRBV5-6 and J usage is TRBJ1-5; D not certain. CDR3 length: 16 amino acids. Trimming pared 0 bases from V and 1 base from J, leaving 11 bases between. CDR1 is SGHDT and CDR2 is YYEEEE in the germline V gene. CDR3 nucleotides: TGTGCCAGCAGCTTGGGGTCAGGTGTCAGCAATCAGCCCCAGCATTTT. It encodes CASSLGSGVSNQPQHF.

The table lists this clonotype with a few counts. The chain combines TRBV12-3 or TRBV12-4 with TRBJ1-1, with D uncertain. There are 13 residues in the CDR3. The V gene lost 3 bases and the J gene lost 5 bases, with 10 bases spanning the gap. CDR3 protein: CASSFSVGTEAFF. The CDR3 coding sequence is TGTGCCAGCAGTTTTTCGGTGGGTACTGAAGCTTTCTTT.

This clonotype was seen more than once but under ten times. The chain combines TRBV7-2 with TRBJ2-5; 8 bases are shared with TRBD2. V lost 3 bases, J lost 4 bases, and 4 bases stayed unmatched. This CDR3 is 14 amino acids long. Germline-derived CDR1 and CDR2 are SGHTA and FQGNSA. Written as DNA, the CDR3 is TGTGCCAGCAGCTTCCTAAGCGGGAGAGAGACCCAGTACTTC. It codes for CASSFLSGRETQYF.

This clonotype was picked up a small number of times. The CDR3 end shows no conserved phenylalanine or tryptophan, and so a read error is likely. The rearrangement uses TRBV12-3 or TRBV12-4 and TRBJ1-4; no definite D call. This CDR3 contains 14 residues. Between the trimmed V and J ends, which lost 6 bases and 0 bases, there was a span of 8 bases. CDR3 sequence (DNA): TGTGCCAGCAGCACCGGAGCAACTAATGAAAAACTGTTTCTT. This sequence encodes CASSTGATNEKLFL.

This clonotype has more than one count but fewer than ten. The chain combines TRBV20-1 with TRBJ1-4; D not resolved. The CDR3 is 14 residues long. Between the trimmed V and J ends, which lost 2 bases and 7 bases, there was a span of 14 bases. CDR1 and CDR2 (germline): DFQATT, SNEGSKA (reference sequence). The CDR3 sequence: CSARSRVGPEKLFF. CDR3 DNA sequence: TGCAGTGCTAGATCGCGAGTAGGCCCTGAAAAACTGTTTTTT.

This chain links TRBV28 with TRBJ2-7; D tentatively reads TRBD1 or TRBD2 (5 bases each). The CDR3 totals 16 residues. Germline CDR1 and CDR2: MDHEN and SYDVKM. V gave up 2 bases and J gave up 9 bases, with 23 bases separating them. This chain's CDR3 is CASSLLVAEAGRGQYF. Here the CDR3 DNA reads TGTGCCAGCAGTTTACTCGTTGCGGAGGCAGGGAGAGGGCAGTACTTC.

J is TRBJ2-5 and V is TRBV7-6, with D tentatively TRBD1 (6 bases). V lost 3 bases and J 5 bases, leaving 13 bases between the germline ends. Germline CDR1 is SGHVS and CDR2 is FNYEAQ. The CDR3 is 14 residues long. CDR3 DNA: TGTGCCAGCAGCTTCCAGGGGTCTCGGGAGACCCAGTACTTC. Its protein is CASSFQGSRETQYF.

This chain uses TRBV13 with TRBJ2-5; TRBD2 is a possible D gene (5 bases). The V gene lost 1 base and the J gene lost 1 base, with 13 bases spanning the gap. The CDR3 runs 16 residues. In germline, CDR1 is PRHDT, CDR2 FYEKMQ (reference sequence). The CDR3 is CASSLAGFGVQETQYF. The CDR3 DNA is TGTGCCAGCAGCTTAGCGGGGTTCGGGGTCCAAGAGACCCAGTACTTC. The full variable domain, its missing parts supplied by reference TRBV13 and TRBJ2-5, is AAGVIQSPRHLIKEKRETATLKCYPIPRHDTVYWYQQGPGQDPQFLISFYEKMQSDKGSIPDRFSAQQFSDYHSELNMSSLELGDSALYFCASSLAGFGVQETQYFGPGTRLLVL.

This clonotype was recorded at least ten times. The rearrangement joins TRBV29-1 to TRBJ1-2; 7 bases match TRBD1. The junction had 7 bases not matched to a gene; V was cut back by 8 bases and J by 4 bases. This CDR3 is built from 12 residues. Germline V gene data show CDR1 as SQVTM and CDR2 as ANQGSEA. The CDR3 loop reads CSFLTGTYGYTF. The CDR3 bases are TGCAGCTTCTTGACAGGGACCTATGGCTACACCTTC.

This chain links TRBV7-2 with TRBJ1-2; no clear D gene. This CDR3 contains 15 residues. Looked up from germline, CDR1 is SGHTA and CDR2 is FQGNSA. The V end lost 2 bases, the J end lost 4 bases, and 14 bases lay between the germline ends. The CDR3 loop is CASSLFEGGSYGYTF. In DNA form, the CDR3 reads TGTGCCAGCAGCTTATTTGAGGGTGGTAGCTATGGCTACACCTTC.

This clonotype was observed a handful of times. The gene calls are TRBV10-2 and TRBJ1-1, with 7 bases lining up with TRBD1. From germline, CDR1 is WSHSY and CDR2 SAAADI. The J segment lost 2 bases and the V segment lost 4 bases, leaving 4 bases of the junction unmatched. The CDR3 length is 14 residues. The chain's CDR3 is CASSGNRGNTEAFF. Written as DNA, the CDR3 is TGCGCCAGCAGTGGAAACAGGGGCAACACTGAAGCTTTCTTT.

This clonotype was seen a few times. The CDR3 loop reads CASSFPTSSGLNTGELFF. Here the CDR3 DNA reads TGTGCCAGCAGCTTCCCAACCTCTAGCGGACTTAACACCGGGGAGCTGTTTTTT. The chain uses TRBV11-3 and TRBJ2-2; 7 bases are a match to TRBD2. Germline V gene lookup returns CDR1 SGHNT and CDR2 YENEEA. Trimming took 3 bases from V and 2 from J; bases not matched to a gene: 12. This CDR3 has 18 amino acids.